The T cell receptor (beta chain) described here comes from a study of control samples from healthy donors and cancer patients. The table lists this clone with a few counts. Sequencing was performed with immunoSEQ multiplex PCR; in TCRdb, only in-frame clones are kept and a portion is missing. Altogether about 120,000 clones are present, more than 75% being singletons, with the ten largest covering less than 4%. Trimming pared 7 bases from V and 8 bases from J, leaving 23 bases between. Germline CDR1 reads SQVTM; CDR2 reads ANQGSEA. CDR3 length equals 15 residues. The gene calls are TRBV29-1 and TRBJ1-4; the D gene is possibly TRBD1 (5 bases). Sequences were obtained from PBMCs. The clonotype originates from a woman aged 55-70 years with lung cancer. The chain's CDR3 is CSAAPRQGSGEKLFF. The CDR3 DNA sequence: TGCAGCGCAGCCCCGAGGCAGGGCTCAGGAGAAAAACTGTTTTTT.